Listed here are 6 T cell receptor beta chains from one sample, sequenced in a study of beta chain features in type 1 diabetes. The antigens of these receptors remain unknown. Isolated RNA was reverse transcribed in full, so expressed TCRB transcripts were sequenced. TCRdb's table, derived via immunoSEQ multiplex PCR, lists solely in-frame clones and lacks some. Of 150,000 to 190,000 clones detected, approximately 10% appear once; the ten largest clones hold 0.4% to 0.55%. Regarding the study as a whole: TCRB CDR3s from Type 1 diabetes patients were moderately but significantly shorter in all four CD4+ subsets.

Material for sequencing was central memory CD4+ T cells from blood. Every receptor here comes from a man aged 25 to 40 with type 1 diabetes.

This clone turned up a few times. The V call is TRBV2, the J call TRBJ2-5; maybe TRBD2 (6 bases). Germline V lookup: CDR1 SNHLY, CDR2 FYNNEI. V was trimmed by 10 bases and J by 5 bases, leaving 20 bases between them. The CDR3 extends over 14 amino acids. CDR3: CATRRALSSETQYF. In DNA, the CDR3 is TGTGCCACCAGGAGGGCCTTGAGCTCGGAGACCCAGTACTTC.

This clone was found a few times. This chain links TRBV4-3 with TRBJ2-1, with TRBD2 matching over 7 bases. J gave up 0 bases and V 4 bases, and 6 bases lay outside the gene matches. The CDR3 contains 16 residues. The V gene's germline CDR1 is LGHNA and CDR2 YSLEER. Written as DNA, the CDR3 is TGCGCCAGCAGCCGAGGGGAGGGGAGCTCCTACAATGAGCAGTTCTTC. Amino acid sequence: CASSRGEGSSYNEQFF.

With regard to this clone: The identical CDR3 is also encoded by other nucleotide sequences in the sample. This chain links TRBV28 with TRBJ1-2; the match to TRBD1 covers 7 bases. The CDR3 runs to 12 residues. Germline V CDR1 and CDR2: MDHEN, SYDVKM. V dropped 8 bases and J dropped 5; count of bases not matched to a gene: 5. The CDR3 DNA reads TGTGCCAGCTCGACAGGGTATTATGGCTACACCTTC. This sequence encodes CASSTGYYGYTF.

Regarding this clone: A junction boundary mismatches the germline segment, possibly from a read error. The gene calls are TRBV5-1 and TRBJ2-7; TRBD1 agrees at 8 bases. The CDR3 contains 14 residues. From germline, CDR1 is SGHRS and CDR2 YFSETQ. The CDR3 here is CASSEGQASYEQYF. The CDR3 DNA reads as TGTGCCAGCAGCGAGGGACAGGCTTCCTACGAGCAGTACTTC. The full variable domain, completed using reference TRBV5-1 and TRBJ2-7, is KAGVTQTPRYLIKTRGQQVTLSCSPISGHRSVSWYQQTPGQGLQFLFEYFSETQRNKGNFPGRFSGRQFSNSRSEMNVSTLELGDSALYLCASSEGQASYEQYFGPGTRLTVT.

Here the CDR3 DNA reads TGCGCCAGCAGCACAGGCACAGATACGCAGTATTTT. This gives the protein CASSTGTDTQYF. The chain couples TRBV5-1 to TRBJ2-3, with no clear D. This CDR3 contains 12 residues. Germline CDR1 reads SGHRS; CDR2 reads YFSETQ. Trimming took off 4 bases at V and 1 base at J, with 4 bases between the two ends.

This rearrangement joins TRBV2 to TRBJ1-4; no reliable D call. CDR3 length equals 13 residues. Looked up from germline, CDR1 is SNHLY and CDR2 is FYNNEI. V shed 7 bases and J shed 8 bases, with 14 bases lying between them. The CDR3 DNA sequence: TGTGCCAGCACCGGGATGCGAAACGAAAAACTGTTTTTT. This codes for CASTGMRNEKLFF.